This passage covers 32 T cell receptor beta chains from one sample sequenced in a study of T cell clonotyping in hematopoietic cell transplantation. This table comes from immunoSEQ multiplex PCR, and its TCRdb copy is limited to in-frame clones, with some not included. The sample carries over 10,000 clones, roughly 92% recorded once. The sequencing here drew on PBMCs, taken 100 days after allogeneic stem cell transplant. The receptors originated from a female patient in her fifties or sixties who had an allogeneic stem cell transplant from an unrelated donor, so the T cells may come from the graft donor. Some clones in this sample may be carry-over from other donors' samples.

The V and J genes are TRBV5-1 and TRBJ2-7, with TRBD2 matching 15 bases. Germline lookup yields CDR1 SGHRS and CDR2 YFSETQ. The trim removed 2 bases at V and 6 bases at J, leaving 12 bases unmatched. The CDR3 covers 18 residues. The CDR3 spells CASSFGLAGGAYRSEQYF. In nucleotides, the CDR3 is TGCGCCAGCAGCTTCGGACTAGCGGGAGGGGCTTACCGTTCCGAGCAGTACTTC.

The chain employs TRBV19 and TRBJ2-7; 11 nucleotides agree with TRBD1. The CDR3 sequence is 17 residues long. Per germline, CDR1 LNHDA and CDR2 SQIVND (reference sequence). Trimming removed 3 bases from V and 3 bases from J; junction bases left unmatched: 10. CDR3 sequence: CASSIASGQGVYYEQYF. CDR3 nucleotide sequence: TGTGCCAGTAGTATCGCCTCGGGACAGGGGGTCTACTACGAGCAGTACTTC.

In its sample, this clone was seen once. The V and J genes are TRBV6-5 and TRBJ1-2, with D possibly TRBD1 on 5 matching bases. The germline V gene has CDR1 MNHEY and CDR2 SVGAGI. The CDR3 is 12 residues long. Trimming pared 8 bases from V and 2 bases from J, leaving 9 bases between. CDR3: CASARQNYGYTF. DNA of the CDR3: TGTGCCAGCGCTAGACAGAACTATGGCTACACCTTC.

This chain uses TRBV29-1 with TRBJ2-2; 9 nucleotides line up with TRBD1. Trimming removed 7 bases from V and 5 bases from J; junction bases left unmatched: 5. The CDR3 is 13 amino acids. Germline V gene sequence: CDR1 SQVTM, CDR2 ANQGSEA. Here the CDR3 DNA reads TGCAGCGGGCGGGGGACAGGGACCGGGGAGCTGTTTTTT. It codes for CSGRGTGTGELFF.

The chain links TRBV7-9 to TRBJ2-2; D gene unclear. V was clipped by 5 bases and J by 1 base, with 5 bases between them. This CDR3 is built from 13 residues. CDR1 is SEHNR and CDR2 is FQNEAQ in the germline V gene (reference sequence). The CDR3 bases are TGTGCCAGCAGCCCCAGGAACACCGGGGAGCTGTTTTTT. This gives the protein CASSPRNTGELFF.

This clone was observed a single time. The chain has TRBV2 and TRBJ1-3; the D gene is possibly TRBD1 (5 bases). The germline V and J ends were trimmed by 3 bases and 0 bases, with 9 bases remaining between them. Germline V gene data show CDR1 as SNHLY and CDR2 as FYNNEI. The CDR3 is 15 amino acids. CDR3 protein: CASSDDTGSGNTIYF. DNA for the CDR3: TGTGCCAGCAGTGATGATACAGGCTCTGGAAACACCATATATTTT.

This rearrangement joins TRBV6-5 to TRBJ1-2, with D maybe TRBD1 (5 bases). This CDR3 has 13 amino acids. The V gene's germline CDR1 is MNHEY and CDR2 SVGAGI. V was cut by 7 bases and J by 4 bases, with 13 bases left in between. CDR3 sequence (DNA): TGTGCCAGCACTTGGCAGGGCGGCTATGGCTACACCTTC. Its translation is CASTWQGGYGYTF.

The rearrangement links TRBV30 to TRBJ1-1, with D maybe TRBD1 (5 bases). This CDR3 contains 11 residues. V lost 4 bases and J 5 bases, leaving 8 bases between the germline ends. Germline CDR1 GTSNPN, CDR2 SVGIG (reference sequence). In nucleotides, the CDR3 is TGTGCCTGGAAAGGGGAGACTGAAGCTTTCTTT. This sequence encodes CAWKGETEAFF.

The chain joins TRBV10-3 to TRBJ2-2, with a weak D call TRBD2 (6 bases). The length of the CDR3 is 14 residues. CDR1 ENHRY and CDR2 SYGVKD come from the germline V gene. V lost 7 bases and J 0 bases, leaving 9 bases between the germline ends. The CDR3 DNA is TGTGCCATCAAAGGGACTTCGAACACCGGGGAGCTGTTTTTT. It codes for CAIKGTSNTGELFF.

This clone was observed a handful of times. CDR3 bases: TGTGCCAGCAGCGTCGGGACAGAGCAATGGCTTTATGGCTACACCTTC. Encoded protein: CASSVGTEQWLYGYTF. The chain has TRBV5-6 and TRBJ1-2; TRBD1 matches at 7 bases. Germline V CDR1 and CDR2: SGHDT, YYEEEE. V lost 4 bases, J lost 5 bases, and 14 bases stayed unmatched. CDR3 length equals 16 residues. Full variable domain (remainder filled in from reference TRBV5-6 and TRBJ1-2): DAGVTQSPTHLIKTRGQQVTLRCSPKSGHDTVSWYQQALGQGPQFIFQYYEEEERQRGNFPDRFSGHQFPNYSSELNVNALLLGDSALYLCASSVGTEQWLYGYTFGSGTRLTVV.

The gene calls are TRBV19 and TRBJ1-1; TRBD1 matches at 7 bases. This CDR3 spans 18 amino acids. Per germline, CDR1 LNHDA and CDR2 SQIVND (reference sequence). J was trimmed by 5 bases and V by 2 bases; bases with no gene match: 17. In nucleotides, the CDR3 is TGTGCCAGTAGTATAATGGGTGGCTCGGCAGGGGGTATGACTGAAGCTTTCTTT. The encoded protein is CASSIMGGSAGGMTEAFF.

The V and J genes are TRBV28 and TRBJ2-1; the D gene is possibly TRBD2 (6 bases). The CDR3 has 16 residues. V was trimmed by 4 bases and J by 3 bases, leaving 16 bases between them. Germline CDR1 reads MDHEN; CDR2 reads SYDVKM. CDR3 bases: TGTGCCAGCAGTTATTTGGCGGGACGGAACTACAATGAGCAGTTCTTC. Amino acid sequence: CASSYLAGRNYNEQFF. The entire variable domain, with the rest obtained from reference TRBV28 and TRBJ2-1, is as follows: DVKVTQSSRYLVKRTGEKVFLECVQDMDHENMFWYRQDPGLGLRLIYFSYDVKMKEKGDIPEGYSVSREKKERFSLILESASTNQTSMYLCASSYLAGRNYNEQFFGPGTRLTVL.

The chain employs TRBV6-5 and TRBJ1-4; 9 bases line up with TRBD1. The CDR3 covers 14 residues. Germline CDR1 and CDR2: MNHEY and SVGAGI. V lost 3 bases and J lost 5; bases outside the gene matches: 1. The CDR3 here is CASSYGTGNEKLFF. The DNA of the CDR3 is TGTGCCAGCAGTTATGGGACAGGGAATGAAAAACTGTTTTTT.

This clone was seen a single time. This chain links TRBV20-1 with TRBJ2-7; D gene unclear. The V gene lost 0 bases and the J gene lost 7 bases, with 7 bases spanning the gap. CDR3 length equals 11 residues. The germline V gene has CDR1 DFQATT and CDR2 SNEGSKA (reference sequence). The CDR3 region is CSARDRQEQYF. CDR3 coding DNA: TGCAGTGCTAGAGATCGGCAGGAGCAGTACTTC.

This chain uses TRBV18 with TRBJ2-5, with D uncertain. The CDR3 consists of 13 residues. V was clipped by 3 bases and J by 1 base, with 6 bases between them. The germline V gene has CDR1 KGHSH and CDR2 LQKENI. The CDR3 bases are TGTGCCAGCTCACCCGCCCCCCAAGAGACCCAGTACTTC. Amino acid sequence: CASSPAPQETQYF.

V is TRBV30 and J is TRBJ2-1; D ambiguous. Trimming removed 2 bases at V and 1 base at J, with 6 bases between. CDR3 size: 13 residues. Germline loops: CDR1 GTSNPN, CDR2 SVGIG (reference sequence). The CDR3 DNA reads TGTGCCTGGAGTAGACTGTCCTACAATGAGCAGTTCTTC. The encoded protein is CAWSRLSYNEQFF.

The count of this clone is one. The chain has TRBV29-1 and TRBJ1-1; the D is unclear. V lost 4 bases and J lost 0, with 6 bases in between. The CDR3 extends over 12 amino acids. The V gene's germline CDR1 is SQVTM and CDR2 ANQGSEA. The CDR3 spells CSVGGLNTEAFF. The CDR3 DNA reads TGCAGCGTTGGTGGTTTGAACACTGAAGCTTTCTTT.

V is TRBV15 and J is TRBJ2-5; weak D call: TRBD1 (5 bases). Germline assignment: CDR1 LNHNV and CDR2 YYDKDF (reference sequence). V gave up 0 bases and J gave up 2 bases, with 13 bases separating them. CDR3 size: 16 residues. The CDR3 DNA is TGTGCCACCAGCAGAGATAGTCCAGGGCGGCAAGAGACCCAGTACTTC. Translation: CATSRDSPGRQETQYF.

The chain combines TRBV5-6 with TRBJ1-2; D is unresolved. The CDR3 loop spans 13 amino acids. CDR1 and CDR2 from the germline V gene are SGHDT and YYEEEE. Trimming stripped 2 bases from V and 3 bases from J, with 8 bases between. The CDR3 DNA is TGTGCCAGCAGCTTTTTCGGGGACTATGGCTACACCTTC. This codes for CASSFFGDYGYTF.

The CDR3 region has the DNA TGCGCCAGCAGCCGACATAGGGGAGGTGGCGGGGGTGAAGCTTTCTTT. It translates to CASSRHRGGGGGEAFF. The chain recombines TRBV4-3 with TRBJ1-1, with a possible D match to TRBD1 (5 bases). The CDR3 contains 16 residues. Germline CDR1 is LGHNA and CDR2 is YSLEER. The V and J ends lost 4 bases and 7 bases respectively, with 22 bases between them.

The rearrangement links TRBV19 to TRBJ1-1; a possible D gene is TRBD1 (5 bases). Germline V CDR1 and CDR2: LNHDA, SQIVND (reference sequence). CDR3 length equals 14 residues. V lost 3 bases and J 1 base, leaving 9 bases between the germline ends. The chain's CDR3 is CASSMWGRNTEAFF. The CDR3 bases are TGTGCCAGTAGTATGTGGGGCCGGAACACTGAAGCTTTCTTT.

This clone is a singleton in its sample. This chain uses TRBV7-9 with TRBJ1-5; 11 bases fit TRBD1. The CDR3 runs to 17 residues. The germline V gene encodes CDR1 SEHNR and CDR2 FQNEAQ (reference sequence). V shed 5 bases, J shed 2 bases, and the junction held 8 bases outside the gene matches. This chain's CDR3 is CASSPGQGASGNQPQHF. The CDR3 region has the DNA TGTGCCAGCAGCCCCGGACAGGGGGCATCAGGCAATCAGCCCCAGCATTTT.

The V and J genes are TRBV28 and TRBJ1-2, with D tentatively TRBD1 (5 bases). The germline V gene encodes CDR1 MDHEN and CDR2 SYDVKM. The V and J ends lost 8 bases and 4 bases respectively, with 8 bases between them. The CDR3 is made up of 11 amino acids. In DNA, the CDR3 is TGTGCCAGCGACAGTTCCTATGGCTACACCTTC. This codes for CASDSSYGYTF.

V usage is TRBV19 and J usage is TRBJ2-3; D might be TRBD2 (6 bases). The V end lost 1 base, the J end lost 1 base, and 9 bases lay between the germline ends. This CDR3 is built from 15 residues. Germline assignment: CDR1 LNHDA and CDR2 SQIVND (reference sequence). Here the CDR3 reads CASSIGASGTDTQYF. CDR3 nucleotides: TGTGCCAGTAGTATAGGGGCTAGCGGCACAGATACGCAGTATTTT.

The V call is TRBV29-1, the J call TRBJ1-4; TRBD1 might be the D (6 bases). With 4 bases removed from V and 7 bases from J, the gap between germline ends came to 16 bases. The CDR3 loop spans 14 amino acids. Germline V gene lookup returns CDR1 SQVTM and CDR2 ANQGSEA. CDR3 sequence (DNA): TGCAGCGTTGCGAGCACAGGGCCACGTGAAAAACTGTTTTTT. Amino acids: CSVASTGPREKLFF.

This clone was counted once. The genes are TRBV6-5 and TRBJ2-1, with 10 bases identical to TRBD1. V lost 2 bases to trimming and J lost 4 bases; unmatched junction nucleotides: 5. CDR1 and CDR2 from the germline V gene are MNHEY and SVGAGI. This CDR3 has 16 residues. The CDR3 DNA is TGTGCCAGCAGTTACGCACCGGACAGGGGGTACAATGAGCAGTTCTTC. Residues: CASSYAPDRGYNEQFF.

The chain carries TRBV28 and TRBJ2-7; D call uncertain. The CDR3 consists of 20 residues. V lost 3 bases, J lost 3 bases, and 30 bases lay in between. Germline V gene data show CDR1 as MDHEN and CDR2 as SYDVKM. Written as DNA, the CDR3 is TGTGCCAGCAGTTTGCGGTCCCGGTTGACCCCTGTGGGGATCCACTACGAGCAGTACGTC. Amino acids: CASSLRSRLTPVGIHYEQYV.

J is TRBJ2-1 and V is TRBV7-9, with D uncertain. Trimming took 3 bases from V and 8 from J, leaving 17 bases between them. Looked up from germline, CDR1 is SEHNR and CDR2 is FQNEAQ (reference sequence). This CDR3 contains 15 residues. CDR3 sequence reads: CASSLLSSGWDEQFF. CDR3 DNA: TGTGCCAGCAGCTTGCTCTCCTCGGGCTGGGATGAGCAGTTCTTC.

This sequence joins TRBV2 and TRBJ2-2, with TRBD1 identical over 11 bases. The germline gives CDR1 SNHLY, CDR2 FYNNEI. The CDR3 has 14 amino acids. J was trimmed by 7 bases and V by 10 bases; bases with no gene match: 8. CDR3 nucleotides: TGTGCCACCATTCGGGACAGGGGGAGCGGGGAGCTGTTTTTT. It encodes CATIRDRGSGELFF.

V and J are TRBV14 and TRBJ2-1; perhaps D is TRBD1 or TRBD2 (5 bases each). The germline CDR1 and CDR2 sequences are SGHDN and FVKESK. The CDR3 has 11 residues. V lost 1 base to trimming and J lost 10 bases, with 5 bases between them. This chain's CDR3 is CASSQGGEQFF. Here the CDR3 DNA reads TGTGCCAGCAGCCAAGGGGGGGAGCAGTTCTTC.

This chain uses TRBV11-2 with TRBJ2-5; 8 nucleotides line up with TRBD2. Trimming removed 4 bases from V and 5 bases from J; junction bases left unmatched: 9. Germline lookup yields CDR1 SGHAT and CDR2 FQNNGV. The CDR3 spans 15 residues. The CDR3 DNA sequence: TGTGCCAGCAGCTCCGCGGCGGGGGGCGGGGAGACCCAGTACTTC. It translates to CASSSAAGGGETQYF.

This chain connects TRBV4-3 to TRBJ1-6, with D possibly TRBD1 on 6 matching bases. V shed 3 bases and J shed 10 bases, with 10 bases lying between them. This CDR3 region has 13 residues. From germline, CDR1 is LGHNA and CDR2 YSLEER. The CDR3 loop reads CASSQGQQSPLHF. The CDR3 DNA follows: TGCGCCAGCAGCCAGGGACAACAGTCACCCCTCCACTTT.